These T cell receptor beta chains were read from a single sample in a study of T cells after somatic rescue of genetic block. TCRdb's table, derived via immunoSEQ multiplex PCR, lists solely in-frame clones and lacks some. This sample yields roughly 120,000 clones, of which 75% to 95% are seen a single time; less than 1.5% belongs to the top ten. Sequenced sample: peripheral blood mononuclear cells (PBMCs). The receptor set was obtained from a woman under 30. CDR3s include the opening cysteine and the closing phenylalanine or tryptophan. A D gene is named only where the DNA matches it firmly. Only some rows state a clone size, as once, few, many or a class for expanded clones.

abundance	v_gene	j_gene	d_gene	CDR3nt	CDR3aa
NA	TRBV6-5	TRBJ2-7	TRBD1	TGTGCCAGCAGTTACGAAACGGGACAGGGAAACGAGCAGTACTTC	CASSYETGQGNEQYF
NA	TRBV6-5	TRBJ2-3	NA	TGTGCCAGCAGCCAAGGGACCTGGGGCACAGATACGCAGTATTTT	CASSQGTWGTDTQYF
few	TRBV7-3	TRBJ1-5	NA	TGTGCCAGCAGTCCAGGGGTGAACCAGAGGCCCCAGCATTTT	CASSPGVNQRPQHF
once	TRBV6-5	TRBJ2-5	NA	TGTGCCAGCAGTGGGTGGGCCCAGTACTTC	CASSGWAQYF
NA	TRBV2	TRBJ2-5	NA	TGTGCCAGCAGTGAAGGGCAGGGCCAAGAGACCCAGTACTTC	CASSEGQGQETQYF
once	TRBV6-5	TRBJ2-7	NA	TGTGCCAGCAGTTACGGGGGATTCGGAGGGTCGGGCGAGCAGTACTTC	CASSYGGFGGSGEQYF
once	TRBV6-5	TRBJ1-2	TRBD1	TGTGCCAGCAGTTCCATAACAGGGGAAAGGGGCTACACCTTC	CASSSITGERGYTF
NA	TRBV14	TRBJ2-1	NA	TGTGCCAGCAGCCAAGATCTGATACAGGGAGGGTACGGCAATGAGCAGTTCTTC	CASSQDLIQGGYGNEQFF
NA	TRBV7-3	TRBJ2-1	TRBD1	TGTGCCAGCAGTTCCAAAGGAGGGACAGGGGGGTTTTTCGATGAGCAGTTCTTC	CASSSKGGTGGFFDEQFF
NA	TRBV28	TRBJ2-1	NA	TGTGCCAGCAGCCAAGCGGCGGCGGGCTTGGATGAGCAGTTCTTC	CASSQAAAGLDEQFF
NA	TRBV28	TRBJ2-1	TRBD2	TGTGCCAGCAGTTTAAGTCTAGCGGGGGGACAGCAGTTCTTC	CASSLSLAGGQQFF
NA	TRBV28	TRBJ1-2	NA	TGTGCCAGCAGCCTGGCGGGGGCGGGTGGCTACACCTTC	CASSLAGAGGYTF
NA	TRBV2	TRBJ2-1	NA	TGTGCCAGCAGTGTAACAGGGTCCTACAATGAGCAGTTCTTC	CASSVTGSYNEQFF
NA	TRBV10-3	TRBJ2-2	NA	TGTGCCATCAGTGAGTCTGACACAGCCGGGGAGCTGTTTTTT	CAISESDTAGELFF
NA	TRBV7-9	TRBJ2-4	NA	TGTGCCAGCAGCTCGAGGAGGGGTCGTGCCAAAAACATTCAGTACTTC	CASSSRRGRAKNIQYF
NA	TRBV5-8	TRBJ1-1	NA	TGTGCCAGCAGCTTTGCGGGAAGCACTGAAGCTTTCTTT	CASSFAGSTEAFF
NA	TRBV6-1	TRBJ1-2	NA	TGTGCCAGCAGTGAATTTGACAGTAACTATGGCTACACCTTC	CASSEFDSNYGYTF
NA	TRBV30	TRBJ2-2	NA	TGTGCCTGGAATCGGCTAGGGCGGACAAACACCGGGGAGCTGTTTTTT	CAWNRLGRTNTGELFF
NA	TRBV7-8	TRBJ1-5	TRBD1	TGTGCCAGCAGCTTAGGAGGACAGGGGAATCAGCCCCAGCATTTT	CASSLGGQGNQPQHF
NA	TRBV18	TRBJ1-3	TRBD1	TGTGCCAGCTCAACGGGACAGGGGATGTCTGGAAACACCATATATTTT	CASSTGQGMSGNTIYF
NA	TRBV18	TRBJ1-2	NA	TGTGCCAGCTCACCACCCAGGGGAGCTAACTATGGCTACACCTTC	CASSPPRGANYGYTF
NA	TRBV7-2	TRBJ1-5	NA	TGTGCCAGCAGCACTCAAGAGAGTCAGCCCCAGCATTTT	CASSTQESQPQHF
NA	TRBV15	TRBJ2-3	NA	TGTGCCACCAGCAGAGATAATGAGAGGAGACCGACAGATACGCAGTATTTT	CATSRDNERRPTDTQYF
NA	TRBV28	TRBJ1-3	NA	TGTGCCAGCAGTCAGGGGTTTGGTGGAAACACCATATATTTT	CASSQGFGGNTIYF
NA	TRBV7-2	TRBJ1-3	TRBD1	TGTGCCAGCAGCGACCAGGGGGGAGCTGGAAACACCATATATTTT	CASSDQGGAGNTIYF
NA	TRBV27	TRBJ2-7	TRBD1	TGTGCCAGCAGCGACCCAAGACAGGGTTACTCCTACGAGCAGTACTTC	CASSDPRQGYSYEQYF
NA	TRBV5-4	TRBJ1-5	NA	TGTGCCAGCAGCTTGGCAGGGAGCAATCAGCCCCAGCATTTT	CASSLAGSNQPQHF
few	TRBV27	TRBJ1-5	TRBD1	TGTGCCAGCCTACCCCGGGACAGGGAGGAGCCCCAGCATTTT	CASLPRDREEPQHF
NA	TRBV19	TRBJ1-2	NA	TGTGCCAGTAGTATCCAGGGCAGAGACTATGGCTACACCTTC	CASSIQGRDYGYTF
NA	TRBV5-4	TRBJ1-2	TRBD1	TGTGCCAGCAGCCTCGGACAGGGGGGAGGTATCTATGGCTACACCTTC	CASSLGQGGGIYGYTF
few	TRBV20-1	TRBJ1-2	NA	TGCAGTGCCGGCGGCTACACCTTC	CSAGGYTF
once	TRBV11-2	TRBJ1-2	TRBD1	TGTGCCAGCAGCTCCGACAGGGGTTTGGGTATCGAGGGCTACACCTTC	CASSSDRGLGIEGYTF
NA	TRBV5-1	TRBJ2-2	NA	TGCGCCAGCAGCTGGGATTTGGTGGGGGAGCTGTTTTTT	CASSWDLVGELFF
NA	TRBV4-1	TRBJ2-5	TRBD1	TGCGCCAGCAGCTCCCCGACAGGGGGCGCGGGTGGGAAGACCCAGTACTTC	CASSSPTGGAGGKTQYF
NA	TRBV7-2	TRBJ2-3	NA	TGTGCCAGCAGCTTATTATGGCGGAGCACAGATACGCAGTATTTT	CASSLLWRSTDTQYF
NA	TRBV7-8	TRBJ1-1	NA	TGTGCCAGCAGCTTAGGGGTGAGCGGCATGAACACTGAAGCTTTCTTT	CASSLGVSGMNTEAFF
NA	TRBV14	TRBJ1-2	NA	TGTGCCAGCAGCCAAGCCCCAGTAAGTGGTAACTATGGCTACACCTTC	CASSQAPVSGNYGYTF
NA	TRBV6-5	TRBJ2-7	TRBD1	TGTGCCAGCAGGAACGACAGGGGCGCCTACGAGCAGTACTTC	CASRNDRGAYEQYF
once	TRBV5-1	TRBJ2-4	NA	TGCGCCAGCAGCCCGGGGACTCCAGTGGGCATTCAGTACTTC	CASSPGTPVGIQYF
NA	TRBV18	TRBJ1-6	TRBD1	TGTGCCAGCTCACCAGAGACAGGGGGGAATTCACCCCTCCACTTT	CASSPETGGNSPLHF
once	TRBV27	TRBJ1-1	NA	TGTGCCAGCAGCCCACGGTGGGGGGACACTGAAGCTTTCTTT	CASSPRWGDTEAFF
NA	TRBV10-3	TRBJ1-1	NA	TGTGCCATCAGTGCAACAGGGTTGAACACTGAAGCTTTCTTT	CAISATGLNTEAFF
NA	TRBV6-4	TRBJ1-5	TRBD1	TGTGCCAGCAGAGCCACAGGGGAGGGGCAGCCCCAGCATTTT	CASRATGEGQPQHF
NA	TRBV30	TRBJ2-1	NA	TGTGCCTCACGGGGTTCCACGAGCTCCTACAATGAGCAGTTCTTC	CASRGSTSSYNEQFF